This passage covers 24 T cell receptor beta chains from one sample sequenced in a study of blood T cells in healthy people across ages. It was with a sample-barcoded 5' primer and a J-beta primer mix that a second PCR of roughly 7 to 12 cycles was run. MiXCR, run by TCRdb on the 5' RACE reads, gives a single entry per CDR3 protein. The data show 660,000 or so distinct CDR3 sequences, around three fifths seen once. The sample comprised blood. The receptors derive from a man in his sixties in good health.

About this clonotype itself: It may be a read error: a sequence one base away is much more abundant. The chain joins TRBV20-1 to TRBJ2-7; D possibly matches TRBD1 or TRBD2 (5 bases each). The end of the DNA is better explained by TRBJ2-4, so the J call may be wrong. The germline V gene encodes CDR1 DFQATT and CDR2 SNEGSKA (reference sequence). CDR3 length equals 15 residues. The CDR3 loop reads CSARGTAEQKTIQYF. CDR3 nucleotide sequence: TGCAGTGCTCGAGGGACGGCAGAACAAAAAACCATTCAGTACTTC.

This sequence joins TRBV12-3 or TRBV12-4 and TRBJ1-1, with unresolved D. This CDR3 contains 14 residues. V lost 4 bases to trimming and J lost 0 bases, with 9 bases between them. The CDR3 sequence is CASSWYGVNTEAFF. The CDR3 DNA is TGTGCCAGCAGTTGGTATGGGGTGAACACTGAAGCTTTCTTT.

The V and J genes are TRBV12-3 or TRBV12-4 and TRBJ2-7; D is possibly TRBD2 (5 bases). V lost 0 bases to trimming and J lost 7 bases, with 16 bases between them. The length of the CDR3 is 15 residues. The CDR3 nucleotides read TGTGCCAGCAGTTTAGCGGGTTCGAGGGTTGGGGAGCAGTACTTC. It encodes CASSLAGSRVGEQYF.

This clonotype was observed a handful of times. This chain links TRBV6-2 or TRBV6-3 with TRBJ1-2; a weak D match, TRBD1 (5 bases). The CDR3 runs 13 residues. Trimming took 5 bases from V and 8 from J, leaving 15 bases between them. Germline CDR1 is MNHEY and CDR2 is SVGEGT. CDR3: CASSRGRYSGYTF. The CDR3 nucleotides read TGTGCCAGCAGTCGGGGCAGGTACTCGGGCTACACCTTC.

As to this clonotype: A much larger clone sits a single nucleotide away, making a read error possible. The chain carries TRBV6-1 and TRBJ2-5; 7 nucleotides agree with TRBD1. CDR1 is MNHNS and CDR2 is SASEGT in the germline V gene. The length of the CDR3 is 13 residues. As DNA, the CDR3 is TGTGCCAGCAGGACAGGGAATCAAGAGATCCAGTACTTC. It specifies CASRTGNQEIQYF.

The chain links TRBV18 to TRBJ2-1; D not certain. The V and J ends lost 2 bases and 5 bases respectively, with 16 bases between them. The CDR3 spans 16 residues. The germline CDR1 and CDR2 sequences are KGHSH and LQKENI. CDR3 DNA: TGTGCCAGCTCACCAAGCCAGGTAGGACGTAACAATGAGCAGTTCTTC. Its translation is CASSPSQVGRNNEQFF.

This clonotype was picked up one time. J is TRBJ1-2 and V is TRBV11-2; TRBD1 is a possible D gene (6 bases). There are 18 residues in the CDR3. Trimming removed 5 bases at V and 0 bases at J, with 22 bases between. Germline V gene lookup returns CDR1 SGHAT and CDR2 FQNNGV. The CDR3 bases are TGTGCCAGCAGCCCCCTAGGACAGCCGACCTATACTAACTATGGCTACACCTTC. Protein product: CASSPLGQPTYTNYGYTF.

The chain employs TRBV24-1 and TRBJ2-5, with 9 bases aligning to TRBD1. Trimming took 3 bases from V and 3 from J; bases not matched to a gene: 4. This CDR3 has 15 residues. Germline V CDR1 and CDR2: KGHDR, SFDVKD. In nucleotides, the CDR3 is TGTGCCACCAGTGATACGGGGACAGGGAAAGAGACCCAGTACTTC. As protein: CATSDTGTGKETQYF.

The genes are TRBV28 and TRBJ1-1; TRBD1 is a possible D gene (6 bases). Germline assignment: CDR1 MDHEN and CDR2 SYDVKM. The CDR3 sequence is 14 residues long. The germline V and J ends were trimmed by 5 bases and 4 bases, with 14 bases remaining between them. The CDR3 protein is CASSQATGSTEAFF. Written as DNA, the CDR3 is TGTGCCAGCAGTCAAGCAACAGGGTCCACTGAAGCTTTCTTT.

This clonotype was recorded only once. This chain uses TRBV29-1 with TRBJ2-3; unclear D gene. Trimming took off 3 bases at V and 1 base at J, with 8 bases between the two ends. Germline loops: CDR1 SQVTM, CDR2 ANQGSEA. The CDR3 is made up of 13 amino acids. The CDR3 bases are TGCAGCGTTGATGTGGCCGGCACAGATACGCAGTATTTT. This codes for CSVDVAGTDTQYF.

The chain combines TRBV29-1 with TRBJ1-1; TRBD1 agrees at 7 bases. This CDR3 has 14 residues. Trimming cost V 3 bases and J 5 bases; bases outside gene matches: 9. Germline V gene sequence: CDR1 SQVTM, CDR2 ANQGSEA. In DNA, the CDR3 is TGCAGCGTTGAGTCCAGGGGGGTGAGGACTGAAGCTTTCTTT. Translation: CSVESRGVRTEAFF.

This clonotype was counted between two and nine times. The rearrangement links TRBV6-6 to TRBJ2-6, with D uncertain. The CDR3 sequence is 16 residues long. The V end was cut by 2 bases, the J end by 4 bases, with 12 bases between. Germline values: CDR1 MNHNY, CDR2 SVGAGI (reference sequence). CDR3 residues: CASSYAPPGGANVLTF. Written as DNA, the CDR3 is TGTGCCAGCAGTTACGCACCTCCTGGGGGGGCCAACGTCCTGACTTTC.

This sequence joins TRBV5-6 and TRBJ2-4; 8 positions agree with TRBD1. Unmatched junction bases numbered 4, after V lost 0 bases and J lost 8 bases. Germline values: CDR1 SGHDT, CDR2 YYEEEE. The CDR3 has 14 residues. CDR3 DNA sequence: TGTGCCAGCAGCTTGGGACAGGGGAATTACATTCAGTACTTC. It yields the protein CASSLGQGNYIQYF. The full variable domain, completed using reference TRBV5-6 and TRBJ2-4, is DAGVTQSPTHLIKTRGQQVTLRCSPKSGHDTVSWYQQALGQGPQFIFQYYEEEERQRGNFPDRFSGHQFPNYSSELNVNALLLGDSALYLCASSLGQGNYIQYFGAGTRLSVL.

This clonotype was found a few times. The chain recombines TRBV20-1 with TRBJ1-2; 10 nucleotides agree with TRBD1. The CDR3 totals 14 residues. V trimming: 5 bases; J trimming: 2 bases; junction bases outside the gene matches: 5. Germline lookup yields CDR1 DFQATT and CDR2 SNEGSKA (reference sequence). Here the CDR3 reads CSASGQGKNYGYTF. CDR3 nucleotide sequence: TGCAGTGCTTCGGGACAGGGGAAGAACTATGGCTACACCTTC.

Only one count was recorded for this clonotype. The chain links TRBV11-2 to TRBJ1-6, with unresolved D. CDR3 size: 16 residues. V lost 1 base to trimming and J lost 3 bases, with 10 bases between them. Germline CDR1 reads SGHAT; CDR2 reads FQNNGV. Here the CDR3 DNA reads TGTGCCAGCAGCTTAGGTGTCAACCTCTATAATTCACCCCTCCACTTT. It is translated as CASSLGVNLYNSPLHF.

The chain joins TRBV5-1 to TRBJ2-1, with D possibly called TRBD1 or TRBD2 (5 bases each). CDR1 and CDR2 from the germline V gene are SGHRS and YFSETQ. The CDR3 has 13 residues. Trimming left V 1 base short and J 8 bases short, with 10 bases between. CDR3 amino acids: CASSLIGDHEQFF. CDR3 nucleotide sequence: TGCGCCAGCAGCTTGATTGGGGACCATGAGCAGTTCTTC.

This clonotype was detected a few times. The CDR3 DNA reads as TGCAGTGCCACTTCGGGACTGGCCCAAGAGACCCAGTACTTC. Its protein is CSATSGLAQETQYF. V is TRBV20-1 and J is TRBJ2-5; D may be TRBD2 (6 bases). Germline CDR1 and CDR2: DFQATT and SNEGSKA (reference sequence). This CDR3 contains 14 residues. Trimming cost V 6 bases and J 1 base, with 15 bases left between them.

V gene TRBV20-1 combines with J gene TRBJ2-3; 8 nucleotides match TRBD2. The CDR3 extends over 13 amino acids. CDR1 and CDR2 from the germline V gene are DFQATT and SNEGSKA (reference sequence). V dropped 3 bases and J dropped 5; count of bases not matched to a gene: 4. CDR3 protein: CSASGGARDTQYF. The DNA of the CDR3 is TGCAGTGCTAGCGGGGGGGCTAGAGATACGCAGTATTTT.

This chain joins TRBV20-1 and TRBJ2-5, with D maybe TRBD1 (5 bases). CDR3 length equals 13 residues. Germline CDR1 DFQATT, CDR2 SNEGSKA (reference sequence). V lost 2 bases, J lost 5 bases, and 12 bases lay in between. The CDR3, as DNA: TGCAGTGCTAGAAAAGGGGCCTGGGAGACCCAGTACTTC. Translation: CSARKGAWETQYF.

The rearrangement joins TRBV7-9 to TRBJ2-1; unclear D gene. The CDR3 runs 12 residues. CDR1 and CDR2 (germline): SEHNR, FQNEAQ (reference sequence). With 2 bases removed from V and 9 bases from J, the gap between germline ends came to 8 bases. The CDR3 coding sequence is TGTGCCAGCAGCTTACTCACGGGTGAGCAGTTCTTC. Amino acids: CASSLLTGEQFF.

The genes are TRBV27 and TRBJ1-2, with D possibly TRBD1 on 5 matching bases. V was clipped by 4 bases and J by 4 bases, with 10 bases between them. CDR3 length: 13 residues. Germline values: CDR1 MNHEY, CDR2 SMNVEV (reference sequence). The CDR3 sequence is CASSYQGRYGYTF. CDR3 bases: TGTGCCAGCAGTTATCAGGGCCGCTATGGCTACACCTTC.

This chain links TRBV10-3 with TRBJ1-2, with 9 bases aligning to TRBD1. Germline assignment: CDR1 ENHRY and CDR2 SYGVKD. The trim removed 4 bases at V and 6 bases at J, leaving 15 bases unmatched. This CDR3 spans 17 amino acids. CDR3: CAISATTGTGRMDGYTF. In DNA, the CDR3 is TGTGCCATCAGTGCAACCACCGGGACAGGGCGTATGGATGGCTACACCTTC.

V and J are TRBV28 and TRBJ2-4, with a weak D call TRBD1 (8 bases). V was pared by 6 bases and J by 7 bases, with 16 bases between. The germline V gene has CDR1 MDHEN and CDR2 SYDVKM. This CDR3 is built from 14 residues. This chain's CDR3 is CASSRGQGGNIQYF. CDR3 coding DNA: TGTGCCAGCAGCCGAGGACAGGGAGGGAACATTCAGTACTTC. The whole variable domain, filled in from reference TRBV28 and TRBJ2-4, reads DVKVTQSSRYLVKRTGEKVFLECVQDMDHENMFWYRQDPGLGLRLIYFSYDVKMKEKGDIPEGYSVSREKKERFSLILESASTNQTSMYLCASSRGQGGNIQYFGAGTRLSVL.

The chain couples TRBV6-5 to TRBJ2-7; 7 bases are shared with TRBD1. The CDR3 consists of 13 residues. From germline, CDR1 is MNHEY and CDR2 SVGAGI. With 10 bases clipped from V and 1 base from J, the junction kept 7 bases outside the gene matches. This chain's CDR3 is CANQGEKSYEQYF. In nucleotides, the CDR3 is TGTGCCAATCAGGGGGAGAAGTCCTACGAGCAGTACTTC.